This record concerns one T cell receptor beta chain sequence. Its antigen is unidentified. This sample is drawn from a study of cytomegalovirus exposure and HLA in healthy donors. The germline V and J ends were trimmed by 0 bases and 6 bases, with 8 bases remaining between them. The CDR3 has 14 amino acids. Germline loops: CDR1 MNHEY, CDR2 SMNVEV (reference sequence). The primer mix had 60 Vbeta and 13 Jbeta primers. The table came from immunoSEQ multiplex PCR; TCRdb's copy has only in-frame clones and leaves some out. Of some 150,000 clones detected, 75% to 80% appear once; the ten largest clones hold roughly 5.8%. Broader study findings: For presence/absence analyses, sequencing depth was assumed to be roughly uniform across donors. Later genetic work tied a missense DCLRE1C variant to beta-chain V and J trimming. Several of the most significant clusters appeared linked to common viral pathogens, based on a later analysis.

This chain connects TRBV27 to TRBJ1-4; weak D call: TRBD1 (5 bases). The sequence came from a man aged 35 to 55 in good health and CMV-seropositive. The specimen sequenced was PBMCs. CDR3 DNA: TGTGCCAGCAGTTTATCAGGGGCCGATGAAAAACTGTTTTTT. Encoded protein: CASSLSGADEKLFF.